These T cell receptor beta chains were read from a single sample in a study of TIL therapy for anti-PD-1-resistant metastatic lung cancer. Produced via immunoSEQ multiplex PCR; TCRdb's table is partial and in-frame only. The sample has 45,000 to 75,000 clones, 69% seen once. Specimen: blood, collected at baseline. These receptors all come from a person between 25 and 79 years old with non-small cell lung cancer. CDR3s leave out the opening cysteine and the closing phenylalanine or tryptophan. The order of the fields is V gene, D gene, CDR3 protein. D genes are given only for firm matches.

V gene: TRBV5-4
D gene: .
CDR3 protein: ASSLRGSDTQY

V gene: TRBV6-1
D gene: TRBD2
CDR3 protein: ASSEGRTSLGTQY

V gene: TRBV7-2
D gene: TRBD2
CDR3 protein: ASSRTSGSLYNEQF

V gene: TRBV5-1
D gene: TRBD2
CDR3 protein: ASSLAGGPGDTQY

V gene: TRBV11-2
D gene: .
CDR3 protein: ASSSRARELF

V gene: TRBV19
D gene: .
CDR3 protein: ASSMQGSSGNTIY

V gene: TRBV4-2
D gene: .
CDR3 protein: ASSSGLEQY

V gene: TRBV25-1
D gene: .
CDR3 protein: ASSEFGRVGEAF

V gene: TRBV13
D gene: .
CDR3 protein: ASSLDSRGEQY

V gene: TRBV28
D gene: .
CDR3 protein: ASSLAGAHDTQY

V gene: TRBV19
D gene: .
CDR3 protein: ASTSGGAENTEAF

V gene: TRBV2
D gene: .
CDR3 protein: ATRSFGSPLH

V gene: TRBV14
D gene: .
CDR3 protein: ASSPRFRSAVNEQF

V gene: TRBV5-1
D gene: TRBD2
CDR3 protein: ASSSVAGMAYNEQF

V gene: TRBV7-8
D gene: .
CDR3 protein: ASFQGSDYEQY

V gene: TRBV19
D gene: .
CDR3 protein: ASSPGTEQF

V gene: TRBV6-1
D gene: .
CDR3 protein: ASSEVDLYGYT